This T cell receptor beta chain was identified during a study of shared clonotypes between healthy human individuals. V was cut by 3 bases and J by 3 bases, with 14 bases left in between. The CDR3 extends over 15 amino acids. Per germline, CDR1 SGHAT and CDR2 FQNNGV. The split of CD4+ cells yielded CD45RA+ naive and CD45RA-negative memory subsets. Profiling relied on immunoSEQ multiplex PCR, and the TCRdb table lists in-frame clones only, not all of them. The sample shows some 2,500,000 clones, around 90% of them seen only once. This clonotype was obtained from a man aged 18-30 years in good health. Some clones in this sample may be carry-over from other donors' samples. V usage is TRBV11-2 and J usage is TRBJ1-1; no firm D call. The material sequenced was naive CD4+ T cells from PBMCs. Subset here: CD45RA+ positively selected. CDR3 region: CASSFLSARHTEAFF. The CDR3 coding sequence is TGTGCCAGCAGCTTTTTATCGGCACGCCACACTGAAGCTTTCTTT.